This TCR beta chain was sequenced in a study of T cells after yellow fever vaccination. At the level of the study: SMART-Seq v4 Ultra Low Input prepared libraries from low-cell fractions. Findings and limits, study-wide: Weaker, the secondary response peaked sooner, at day 5 versus 15. Most primary-vaccination clones recurred post-booster (roughly 96% CD4, around 90% CD8).

On this clonotype itself: Its antigen is currently unknown.

This CDR3 contains 11 residues. Germline values: CDR1 GTSNPN, CDR2 SVGIG (reference sequence). Between the trimmed V and J ends, which lost 2 bases and 1 base, there was a span of 2 bases. UMIs and a universal primer site were added when TCR cDNA was made by 5'RACE template switching. TCRdb independently ran MiXCR on the 5' RACE reads; one entry per CDR3 protein. The sample lists 610,000 or so distinct CDR3 sequences, 9% to 15% seen once, with more than 12% in the top ten. Sequencing was performed on PBMCs, taken on the day of the yellow fever booster vaccination. The V and J genes are TRBV30 and TRBJ2-5; D is uncertain. The TCR originated in a man aged 25-40 years who received the YFV17D yellow fever vaccine. CDR3 coding DNA: TGTGCCTGGAGTTCCCAAGAGACCCAGTACTTC. This translates into CAWSSQETQYF.